Below, one TCR beta chain is given with its context. Its specificity is not known. This sample was included in a study of regulatory T cells in long-lasting Graves disease. Study-wide context: Treatment with antithyroid drugs for over 5 years, together with positive TSH receptor antibodies, meant persistent Graves' disease. Study findings and constraints: Patients with persistent disease showed a bias toward TRBV28, TRBJ1-2 and TRBJ2-5. TCR diversity was lower in persistent Graves' patients (versus newly diagnosed ones).

Described time point: persistent/refractory GD, antithyroid drugs over 5 years with positive TRAb. PBMCs provided the RNA from which the TCR library was made. The TCR beta library used iRepertoire HTBI primers with Arm-PCR amplification of CDR3. TCRdb re-derived calls from the multiplex PCR reads in MiXCR, one entry per CDR3 protein. Here the sample spans 420,000 or so distinct CDR3 sequences, about a quarter being singletons. With 4 bases removed from V and 11 bases from J, the gap between germline ends came to 2 bases. Germline lookup yields CDR1 MNHNS and CDR2 SASEGT. The CDR3 runs to 8 residues. Source: peripheral blood mononuclear cells (PBMCs), taken when the disease was refractory, from a patient treated with antithyroid drugs. J is TRBJ1-1 and V is TRBV6-1; no firm D call. The clonotype originates from a female donor with Graves disease. The DNA of the CDR3 is TGTGCCAGCAGTGCCGCTTTCTTT. The encoded protein is CASSAAFF.